This entry lists 26 T cell receptor beta chains sequenced from one sample in a study of T cells after yellow fever vaccination (dated by TCRdb to the late 2010s). Library method: 5' RACE. Sequencing instrument: Illumina HiSeq 2500. Using fastp trimming at Q25 and MiXCR clonotype assembly, TCRdb reanalyzed the public sequencing data and kept in-frame beta chains. Rows with one shared CDR3 protein collapse into an entry with the most common genes and DNA. A total of some 600,000 distinct CDR3 sequences appear in this sample, about 12% of them only once. The top ten constitute more than 12% of the sample. Sample treatment or condition, as interpreted from the label and publication: live attenuated yellow fever vaccine strain. Material: PBMCs, obtained on the day of the yellow fever booster vaccination. These receptors originate from a man aged 25-45 years who received the YFV17D yellow fever vaccine.

The gene calls are TRBV6-1 and TRBJ2-3; 8 bases align to TRBD2. After removal of 7 bases from V and 2 bases from J, the junction contained 5 bases not matched to a gene. Germline CDR1 reads MNHNS; CDR2 reads SASEGT. The CDR3 runs 14 residues. CDR3 residues: CASTSGYFTDTQYF. CDR3 coding DNA: TGTGCCAGCACTAGCGGGTACTTCACAGATACGCAGTATTTT.

The CDR3 here is CSAVGELSTDTQYF. CDR3 sequence (DNA): TGCAGTGCCGTAGGGGAGCTTAGCACAGATACGCAGTATTTT. The chain has TRBV20-1 and TRBJ2-3, with D perhaps assigned TRBD1 or TRBD2 (5 bases each). Trimming shortened V by 6 bases and J by 0 bases, and 13 bases separated the two germline ends. Germline CDR1 and CDR2: DFQATT and SNEGSKA (reference sequence). The CDR3 contains 14 residues.

The gene calls are TRBV5-8 and TRBJ2-7, with 7 bases fitting TRBD2. The CDR3 length is 14 residues. V was clipped by 6 bases and J by 0 bases; unmatched bases: 6. CDR1 and CDR2 (germline): SGHTS, YDEGEE. The CDR3 reads CASKKRDLSYEQYF. Written as DNA, the CDR3 is TGTGCCAGCAAAAAGCGGGATCTCTCCTACGAGCAGTACTTC.

The chain couples TRBV27 to TRBJ2-7; D tentatively fits TRBD1 or TRBD2 (6 bases each). Germline CDR1 and CDR2: MNHEY and SMNVEV (reference sequence). The CDR3 is 16 residues long. V was clipped by 7 bases and J by 2 bases, with 21 bases between them. This CDR3 reads CASTKSTGGRAYEQYF. Here the CDR3 DNA reads TGTGCCAGCACCAAATCAACCGGGGGCCGCGCCTACGAGCAGTACTTC.

V and J are TRBV7-9 and TRBJ2-7; D tentatively reads TRBD1 or TRBD2 (5 bases each). The CDR3 contains 12 residues. V dropped 10 bases and J dropped 5 bases, with 15 bases sitting between them. In germline, CDR1 is SEHNR, CDR2 FQNEAQ (reference sequence). The CDR3 protein is CATSRGPNEQYF. CDR3 coding DNA: TGTGCCACTTCGAGGGGCCCTAACGAGCAGTACTTC.

The gene calls are TRBV7-9 and TRBJ2-3; TRBD2 matches 8 bases. CDR3 length: 11 amino acids. Germline lookup yields CDR1 SEHNR and CDR2 FQNEAQ (reference sequence). V was clipped by 11 bases and J by 5 bases; unmatched bases: 3. The CDR3 nucleotides read TGTGCCGGGGCGGGAGGAGATACGCAGTATTTT. This translates into CAGAGGDTQYF.

This clonotype was seen repeatedly, ten times or more. This chain links TRBV7-2 with TRBJ1-1; D is uncertain. Trimming removed 1 base at V and 1 base at J, with 4 bases between. Germline lookup yields CDR1 SGHTA and CDR2 FQGNSA. There are 13 residues in the CDR3. The CDR3 loop reads CASSLVRNTEAFF. DNA for the CDR3: TGTGCCAGCAGCTTAGTTCGGAACACTGAAGCTTTCTTT.

In its sample, this clonotype was seen many times. This chain connects TRBV5-1 to TRBJ2-1, with 12 bases identical to TRBD2. V gave up 0 bases and J gave up 6 bases; unmatched junction bases: 4. From germline, CDR1 is SGHRS and CDR2 YFSETQ. The CDR3 is 16 residues long. The CDR3 here is CASSLARTSGINEQFF. In nucleotides, the CDR3 is TGCGCCAGCAGCTTGGCCAGGACTAGCGGGATCAATGAGCAGTTCTTC.

This chain uses TRBV20-1 with TRBJ2-1, with 16 bases fitting TRBD2. Germline values: CDR1 DFQATT, CDR2 SNEGSKA (reference sequence). The V and J ends lost 4 bases and 10 bases, in that order; junction bases with no gene match: 1. This CDR3 has 13 residues. Here the CDR3 reads CSAKGLAGGEQFF. DNA for the CDR3: TGCAGTGCTAAGGGACTAGCGGGGGGGGAGCAGTTCTTC.

The chain links TRBV7-2 to TRBJ2-3, with D tentatively TRBD2 (6 bases). CDR1 and CDR2 (germline): SGHTA, FQGNSA. V gave up 4 bases and J gave up 1 base, with 18 bases separating them. This CDR3 is 17 amino acids long. CDR3 region: CASSSTFLATGTDTQYF. The DNA for the CDR3 is TGTGCCAGCAGCTCCACCTTTCTAGCGACCGGCACAGATACGCAGTATTTT.

A few counts support this clonotype. This chain uses TRBV7-2 with TRBJ1-4; 7 bases line up with TRBD1. Per the germline V gene, CDR1 is SGHTA and CDR2 is FQGNSA. V shed 5 bases, J shed 8 bases, and the junction held 8 bases outside the gene matches. The CDR3 loop spans 14 amino acids. The chain's CDR3 is CASSPTGAREKLFF. CDR3 sequence (DNA): TGTGCCAGCAGCCCTACAGGGGCGAGAGAAAAACTGTTTTTT. Full variable domain (rest looked up from reference TRBV7-2 and TRBJ1-4): GAGVSQSPSNKVTEKGKDVELRCDPISGHTALYWYRQSLGQGLEFLIYFQGNSAPDKSGLPSDRFSAERTGGSVSTLTIQRTQQEDSAVYLCASSPTGAREKLFFGSGTQLSVL.

The V call is TRBV5-4, the J call TRBJ2-7; 10 nucleotides match TRBD1. In germline, CDR1 is SGHNT, CDR2 YYREEE (reference sequence). The CDR3 runs to 15 residues. V lost 2 bases and J lost 6; bases outside the gene matches: 8. CDR3 in amino acids: CASSFKGQGTAEQYF. CDR3 coding DNA: TGTGCCAGCAGCTTCAAGGGACAGGGGACGGCCGAGCAGTACTTC.

The V gene is TRBV30, the J gene TRBJ2-3; no reliable D call. V lost 3 bases and J lost 4, with 8 bases in between. Germline V gene sequence: CDR1 GTSNPN, CDR2 SVGIG (reference sequence). The CDR3 consists of 12 residues. The CDR3: CAWRGSADTQYF. In nucleotides, the CDR3 is TGTGCCTGGAGAGGTTCAGCAGATACGCAGTATTTT.

This clonotype was counted only a few times. The rearrangement uses TRBV6-6 and TRBJ2-1; no clear D. The CDR3 has 12 amino acids. With 5 bases removed from V and 6 bases from J, the gap between germline ends came to 8 bases. Germline V gene lookup returns CDR1 MNHNY and CDR2 SVGAGI (reference sequence). The CDR3 sequence: CASSDRSNEQFF. CDR3 nucleotides: TGTGCCAGCAGTGACCGAAGCAATGAGCAGTTCTTC.

The chain has TRBV7-8 and TRBJ1-1, with 7 positions matching TRBD1. Germline V gives CDR1 SGHVS, CDR2 FQNEAQ. V lost 4 bases and J lost 4; bases outside the gene matches: 3. The CDR3 extends over 13 amino acids. CDR3 in DNA: TGTGCCAGCAGCTCAGACAGGGTCACTGAAGCTTTCTTT. Protein: CASSSDRVTEAFF.

On this clonotype: A much larger clone is a single base away; this may be a read error. The genes are TRBV12-3 or TRBV12-4 and TRBJ2-7; D unclear. The V end lost 1 base, the J end lost 0 bases, and 4 bases lay between the germline ends. The CDR3 has 13 amino acids. CDR3 in DNA: TGTGCCAGCAGTTTAGGCTTCTCCTACGAGCAGTACTTC. Encoded protein: CASSLGFSYEQYF.

This clonotype was counted ten times or more. The chain employs TRBV7-2 and TRBJ2-1, with 10 bases that match TRBD2. Losses at the gene ends were 4 bases for V and 10 bases for J; bases not matched to a gene: 1. The CDR3 consists of 12 residues. The V gene's germline CDR1 is SGHTA and CDR2 FQGNSA. The CDR3: CASSSSGSEQFF. CDR3 in DNA: TGTGCCAGCAGCTCTAGCGGGAGCGAGCAGTTCTTC.

This clonotype was counted ten times or more. This chain links TRBV5-4 with TRBJ2-7; D is unclear. This CDR3 comprises 12 residues. The V and J ends lost 1 base and 4 bases respectively, with 6 bases between them. Germline CDR1 SGHNT, CDR2 YYREEE (reference sequence). CDR3 loop: CASSLFGYEQYF. The CDR3 DNA follows: TGTGCCAGCAGCTTGTTTGGGTACGAGCAGTACTTC.

There are a few counts of this clonotype. The rearrangement uses TRBV7-2 and TRBJ1-2; D may be TRBD1 (5 bases). The ends were cut back, 2 bases at V and 1 base at J, with 14 bases in the middle. This CDR3 spans 16 amino acids. Germline V gives CDR1 SGHTA, CDR2 FQGNSA. As DNA, the CDR3 is TGTGCCAGCAGCTTACTTTTTGACAGAAGTAACTATGGCTACACCTTC. Translation gives CASSLLFDRSNYGYTF.

This clonotype was observed many times. An end of the junction differs from the germline gene, which may be a read error. J is TRBJ2-1 and V is TRBV7-2; 11 bases are shared with TRBD2. The CDR3 is made up of 14 amino acids. Germline CDR1 SGHTA, CDR2 FQGNSA. The CDR3 coding sequence is TGTGCCAGCAGCGTAGCGGGAGGGGTTGCTGAGCAGTTCTTC. Protein: CASSVAGGVAEQFF.

This rearrangement joins TRBV15 to TRBJ2-6; no clear D gene. The germline gives CDR1 LNHNV, CDR2 YYDKDF (reference sequence). The V end lost 6 bases, the J end lost 2 bases, and 8 bases lay between the germline ends. The CDR3 is 14 amino acids. CDR3 sequence (DNA): TGTGCCACCAGTTCACTGGCTGGGGCCAACGTCCTGACTTTC. Protein product: CATSSLAGANVLTF.

This clonotype appeared a few times. V gene TRBV28 combines with J gene TRBJ2-2, with 10 bases identical to TRBD1. The germline gives CDR1 MDHEN, CDR2 SYDVKM. The CDR3 has 15 amino acids. V lost 6 bases and J lost 6; bases outside the gene matches: 7. The CDR3 coding sequence is TGTGCCAGCAGACCCGGGACAGGGGTTCCCGGGGAGCTGTTTTTT. It specifies CASRPGTGVPGELFF.

This chain connects TRBV29-1 to TRBJ2-6, with D tentatively TRBD2 (5 bases). CDR3 length equals 19 residues. Between the trimmed V and J ends, which lost 2 bases and 0 bases, there was a span of 20 bases. Looked up from germline, CDR1 is SQVTM and CDR2 is ANQGSEA. The CDR3 region has the DNA TGCAGCGTTGAAAGCCCGGAGGCATATGGAGACTCTGGGGCCAACGTCCTGACTTTC. Translated, it gives CSVESPEAYGDSGANVLTF. The full variable domain, with the rest looked up from reference TRBV29-1 and TRBJ2-6, is SAVISQKPSRDICQRGTSLTIQCQVDSQVTMMFWYRQQPGQSLTLIATANQGSEATYESGFVIDKFPISRPNLTFSTLTVSNMSPEDSSIYLCSVESPEAYGDSGANVLTFGAGSRLTVL.

This chain uses TRBV4-2 with TRBJ2-1; no firm D call. The CDR3 runs 15 residues. Germline CDR1 LGHNA, CDR2 YNFKEQ. V lost 2 bases and J 4 bases, leaving 12 bases between the germline ends. The CDR3 DNA follows: TGTGCCAGCAGCCAAAATTTCCAGCCATACAATGAGCAGTTCTTC. This encodes CASSQNFQPYNEQFF.

This clonotype showed up just a few times. The CDR3, as DNA: TGTGCCAGCAGCACACAGGGGGCAGATACGCAGTATTTT. Amino acids: CASSTQGADTQYF. V is TRBV7-2 and J is TRBJ2-3; 8 bases agree with TRBD1. J was trimmed by 4 bases and V by 5 bases; bases with no gene match: 2. The CDR3 is 13 amino acids. The V gene's germline CDR1 is SGHTA and CDR2 FQGNSA.

The chain uses TRBV29-1 and TRBJ1-1, with TRBD1 matching over 7 bases. The germline V gene encodes CDR1 SQVTM and CDR2 ANQGSEA. CDR3 length: 12 amino acids. After removal of 6 bases from V and 11 bases from J, the junction contained 12 bases not matched to a gene. The CDR3 reads CSVVPGQRAAFF. Written as DNA, the CDR3 is TGCAGCGTAGTACCGGGACAGAGGGCCGCTTTCTTT.